This TCR beta chain appears in the sequencing data of a study of blood T cell repertoires in COVID-19. Across the study: T cells, B-cell-depleted T cells, or PBMCs supplied cDNA or gDNA.

Clones were read by immunoSEQ multiplex PCR, and TCRdb kept only the in-frame ones, dropping some. The data show fewer than 250,000 clones, around 80% seen once. The sequencing input was peripheral blood. The receptor was derived from a woman aged 50 to 60 with acute or convalescent COVID-19.

Here the CDR3 reads CATGESGSNEQFF. The CDR3 DNA sequence: TGCGCCACCGGAGAAAGTGGGTCCAATGAGCAGTTCTTC. V is TRBV10-1 and J is TRBJ2-1; D unresolved. The V and J ends lost 10 bases and 6 bases respectively, with 16 bases between them. The CDR3 contains 13 residues. CDR1 and CDR2 from the germline V gene are WNHNN and SYGVQD (reference sequence).